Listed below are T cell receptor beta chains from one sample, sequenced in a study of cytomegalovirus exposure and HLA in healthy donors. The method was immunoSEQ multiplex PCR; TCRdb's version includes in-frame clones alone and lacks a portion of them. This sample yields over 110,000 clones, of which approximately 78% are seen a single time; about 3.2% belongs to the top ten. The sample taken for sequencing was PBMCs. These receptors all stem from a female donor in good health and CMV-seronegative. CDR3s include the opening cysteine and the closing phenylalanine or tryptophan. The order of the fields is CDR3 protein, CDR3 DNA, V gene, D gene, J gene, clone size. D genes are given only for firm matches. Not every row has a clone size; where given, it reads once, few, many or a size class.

CASSLLGSISYEQYF | TGTGCCAGCAGTTTATTGGGCAGTATCTCCTACGAGCAGTACTTC | TRBV28 | - | TRBJ2-7 | once
CASSAVVTTDTQYF | TGTGCCAGTAGTGCGGTAGTTACGACAGATACGCAGTATTTT | TRBV19 | - | TRBJ2-3 | -
CASSFLSQGETQYF | TGTGCCAGCAGCTTCTTATCACAGGGGGAGACCCAGTACTTC | TRBV7-9 | TRBD1 | TRBJ2-5 | -
CASSLELPNYGYTF | TGTGCCAGCAGCTTAGAACTCCCTAACTATGGCTACACCTTC | TRBV7-9 | - | TRBJ1-2 | once
CASQGGRHNQPQHF | TGTGCCAGCCAAGGAGGCAGGCACAATCAGCCCCAGCATTTT | TRBV2 | - | TRBJ1-5 | -
CASSPGHHSGNTIYF | TGCGCCAGCAGCCCGGGACACCACTCTGGAAACACCATATATTTT | TRBV5-1 | - | TRBJ1-3 | -
CASSLEYRDTEAFF | TGTGCCAGCAGTTTAGAGTACAGGGACACTGAAGCTTTCTTT | TRBV28 | - | TRBJ1-1 | -
CAGKGLNEKLFF | TGTGCCGGAAAGGGACTAAATGAAAAACTGTTTTTT | TRBV2 | - | TRBJ1-4 | -
CASSVGGGNYGYTF | TGTGCCAGCAGCGTAGGAGGCGGTAACTATGGCTACACCTTC | TRBV9 | - | TRBJ1-2 | -
CASSAPFYREKLFF | TGTGCCAGCAGTGCCCCCTTTTACAGGGAAAAACTGTTTTTT | TRBV6-1 | - | TRBJ1-4 | -
CASSLSGGAGTDTQYF | TGCGCCAGCAGCTTGAGCGGGGGGGCAGGCACAGATACGCAGTATTTT | TRBV5-1 | TRBD2 | TRBJ2-3 | -
CASSYQGNTEAFF | TGTGCCAGCAGTTATCAGGGGAACACTGAAGCTTTCTTT | TRBV6-1 | - | TRBJ1-1 | -
CTSSRSGGRAGHEQYF | TGCACCAGCAGCCGAAGCGGTGGGAGGGCCGGCCACGAGCAGTACTTC | TRBV1 | - | TRBJ2-7 | once
CAYFRDRGTDTQYF | TGTGCCTATTTCCGGGACAGGGGAACAGATACGCAGTATTTT | TRBV21-1 | - | TRBJ2-3 | -
CASSSFTGELFF | TGCGCCAGCAGCTCTTTCACCGGGGAGCTGTTTTTT | TRBV5-1 | - | TRBJ2-2 | -
CASSPRQDLEQFF | TGCGCCAGCAGCCCCAGACAGGACCTTGAGCAGTTCTTC | TRBV4-1 | - | TRBJ2-1 | -
CASSEGMDGGREIGQFF | TGTGCCAGCAGTGAAGGGATGGACGGGGGGAGGGAAATAGGGCAGTTCTTC | TRBV6-1 | TRBD2 | TRBJ2-1 | -
CATSRGGGVFDQPQHF | TGTGCCACCAGCAGAGGAGGAGGGGTGTTTGATCAGCCCCAGCATTTT | TRBV15 | - | TRBJ1-5 | -
CASSAIRAGGTEAFF | TGCGCCAGCAGCGCCATTAGGGCAGGAGGAACTGAAGCTTTCTTT | TRBV5-1 | - | TRBJ1-1 | -
CASSVPPGAITF | TGTGCCAGCAGCGTCCCCCCAGGGGCTATCACCTTC | TRBV5-4 | - | TRBJ1-2 | -
CASSLFHNVGAGGELFF | TGTGCCAGCAGCTTGTTTCATAACGTGGGAGCCGGCGGGGAGCTGTTTTTT | TRBV5-4 | - | TRBJ2-2 | -
CASSEGLAGENNEQFF | TGCGCCAGCAGTGAGGGACTAGCGGGGGAAAACAATGAGCAGTTCTTC | TRBV10-1 | TRBD2 | TRBJ2-1 | -
CASSQTSGEQYF | TGTGCCAGCAGCCAGACTAGCGGCGAGCAGTACTTC | TRBV9 | TRBD2 | TRBJ2-7 | -
CASSAGQGNQPQHF | TGTGCCAGCAGCGCCGGACAGGGGAATCAGCCCCAGCATTTT | TRBV5-4 | TRBD1 | TRBJ1-5 | -
CASTTGAGTEAFF | TGTGCCAGCACTACAGGAGCGGGCACTGAAGCTTTCTTT | TRBV27 | - | TRBJ1-1 | few
CASSLGTGGRNQPQHF | TGTGCCAGCAGTCTTGGGACAGGGGGACGAAATCAGCCCCAGCATTTT | TRBV27 | TRBD1 | TRBJ1-5 | once
CSGAGGDSYEQYF | TGCAGCGGGGCGGGGGGGGACTCCTACGAGCAGTACTTC | TRBV29-1 | TRBD2 | TRBJ2-7 | -
CASRSTGLPYEQYF | TGTGCCAGCAGATCGACAGGCCTACCCTACGAGCAGTACTTC | TRBV28 | - | TRBJ2-7 | once
CASSPTGVVTGAPNEQYF | TGTGCCAGCAGCCCCACGGGGGTGGTGACAGGGGCCCCTAACGAGCAGTACTTC | TRBV9 | TRBD1 | TRBJ2-7 | -
CASSAGGQLNTEAFF | TGCGCCAGCAGTGCCGGCGGACAGTTGAACACTGAAGCTTTCTTT | TRBV5-1 | - | TRBJ1-1 | few
CASKLTAIYNSPLHF | TGTGCCAGTAAGCTGACAGCCATCTATAATTCACCCCTCCACTTT | TRBV19 | - | TRBJ1-6 | -
CASSVDSTSNQPQHF | TGTGCCAGTAGTGTCGACAGTACCTCCAATCAGCCCCAGCATTTT | TRBV19 | - | TRBJ1-5 | -
CASSWRTGPYEQYF | TGTGCCAGCAGCTGGAGGACAGGGCCCTACGAGCAGTACTTC | TRBV11-2 | TRBD1 | TRBJ2-7 | -
CASSLSPGQEPSTDTQYF | TGTGCCAGCAGTTTATCCCCTGGACAGGAGCCTAGCACAGATACGCAGTATTTT | TRBV27 | TRBD1 | TRBJ2-3 | -
CASSLEVQGVGNTIYF | TGCGCCAGCAGCTTGGAGGTACAGGGCGTTGGAAACACCATATATTTT | TRBV5-1 | - | TRBJ1-3 | -
CAWTNGRREQFF | TGTGCCTGGACGAACGGGAGGAGAGAGCAGTTCTTC | TRBV30 | TRBD2 | TRBJ2-1 | once
CASSLGGQGGLETQYF | TGTGCCAGCAGCTTAGGGGGACAGGGAGGTTTGGAGACCCAGTACTTC | TRBV11-3 | TRBD1 | TRBJ2-5 | -
CASSLNAGTEAFF | TGTGCCAGCAGCTTAAACGCGGGCACTGAAGCTTTCTTT | TRBV7-3 | - | TRBJ1-1 | once
CAWRLAAYNEQFF | TGTGCCTGGAGACTAGCCGCCTACAATGAGCAGTTCTTC | TRBV30 | - | TRBJ2-1 | -
CAWYSGGYYNEQFF | TGTGCCTGGTATAGCGGGGGGTACTACAATGAGCAGTTCTTC | TRBV30 | TRBD2 | TRBJ2-1 | -
CASSGLSNTGELFF | TGTGCCAGCTCGGGACTCTCGAACACCGGGGAGCTGTTTTTT | TRBV6-5 | - | TRBJ2-2 | -
CASSAGRGYEQYF | TGTGCTAGCAGCGCGGGGAGGGGCTACGAGCAGTACTTC | TRBV7-7 | TRBD2 | TRBJ2-7 | -
CASSASGLEQFF | TGTGCCAGCAGTGCGTCAGGACTTGAGCAGTTCTTC | TRBV25-1 | - | TRBJ2-1 | -
CASSETPTIPTEAFF | TGCGCCAGCAGTGAGACCCCTACCATTCCCACTGAAGCTTTCTTT | TRBV10-1 | - | TRBJ1-1 | -
CASSILQDGLSEQYF | TGTGCCAGCAGCATACTACAGGACGGATTAAGCGAGCAGTACTTC | TRBV9 | - | TRBJ2-7 | -
CASSFGLAGWGTDTQYF | TGTGCCAGCAGCTTCGGACTAGCGGGGTGGGGCACAGATACGCAGTATTTT | TRBV7-8 | TRBD2 | TRBJ2-3 | -
CASSTRQGASLIAFF | TGTGCCAGCAGTACGCGACAGGGGGCGTCTTTAATAGCTTTCTTT | TRBV28 | TRBD1 | TRBJ1-1 | -
CASSDSGHPREQYF | TGTGCCAGCAGTGATTCCGGACATCCTCGCGAGCAGTACTTC | TRBV2 | - | TRBJ2-7 | -
CASSSARRSPLHF | TGTGCCAGCAGTTCCGCCCGTAGATCACCCCTCCACTTT | TRBV28 | - | TRBJ1-6 | -